The rows below give T cell receptor beta chains drawn from one sample of a study of shared clonotypes between healthy human individuals. Assay: immunoSEQ multiplex PCR; the TCRdb copy retains only in-frame clones and omits some. The table records more than 2 million clones, almost 96% of them present only once. The specimen was naive CD4+ T cells sorted from blood. The source is a man between 18 and 35 years old in good health. Each CDR3 is given with its conserved first and last residue. A D gene is named only where the DNA matches it firmly. Size tells how often a clone was seen (once, few, many) or the class of an expanded clone, and some rows leave it out.

d_gene	v_gene	j_gene	abundance	CDR3aa	CDR3nt
TRBD2	TRBV5-1	TRBJ2-3	NA	CASSWSSSGGRTDTQYF	TGCGCCAGCAGCTGGTCGTCTAGCGGGGGGCGCACAGATACGCAGTATTTT
NA	TRBV19	TRBJ1-1	NA	CASSLLGKQAFF	TGTGCCAGTAGTCTTCTAGGGAAGCAAGCTTTCTTT
NA	TRBV28	TRBJ1-2	NA	CASSLSGDGYTF	TGTGCCAGCAGTTTATCGGGGGATGGCTACACCTTC
TRBD1	TRBV27	TRBJ2-7	once	CASSLTPQGAGEQYF	TGTGCCAGCAGTTTAACCCCGCAGGGGGCGGGCGAGCAGTACTTC
NA	TRBV4-1	TRBJ2-7	NA	CASSQGTGPYEQYF	TGCGCCAGCAGCCAAGGAACAGGGCCCTACGAGCAGTACTTC
NA	TRBV5-6	TRBJ2-2	NA	CASRPVQVNTGELFF	TGTGCCAGCAGACCGGTACAGGTGAACACCGGGGAGCTGTTTTTT
NA	TRBV11-2	TRBJ2-3	NA	CASSFRPSTDTQYF	TGTGCCAGCAGCTTCCGCCCTAGCACAGATACGCAGTATTTT
TRBD2	TRBV19	TRBJ2-2	NA	CASSITSGVGTGELFF	TGTGCCAGTAGTATTACTAGCGGGGTTGGCACCGGGGAGCTGTTTTTT
NA	TRBV30	TRBJ1-2	NA	CAWSLGGAMGYTF	TGTGCCTGGAGTCTCGGTGGGGCGATGGGCTACACCTTC
TRBD2	TRBV6-5	TRBJ2-7	NA	CASSRGGRYYEQYF	TGTGCCAGCAGTCGGGGGGGAAGATACTACGAGCAGTACTTC
TRBD1	TRBV30	TRBJ1-6	NA	CAWSPGTGKNSPLHF	TGTGCCTGGAGTCCAGGGACAGGGAAGAACTCACCCCTCCACTTT
NA	TRBV5-4	TRBJ1-6	NA	CASSLGQGRPNSPLHF	TGTGCCAGCAGCTTAGGGCAGGGGCGACCTAATTCACCCCTCCACTTT
NA	TRBV7-8	TRBJ2-7	once	CASSSWGGLNEQYF	TGTGCCAGCAGCTCCTGGGGGGGGCTCAACGAGCAGTACTTC
NA	TRBV2	TRBJ2-2	NA	CASSGSGGTGELFF	TGTGCCAGCAGTGGTTCGGGCGGCACCGGGGAGCTGTTTTTT
NA	TRBV25-1	TRBJ2-5	NA	CASSEPGQGTQYF	TGTGCCAGCAGTGAGCCAGGGCAAGGGACCCAGTACTTC
NA	TRBV30	TRBJ1-3	NA	CAWSVLYTGRDTIYF	TGTGCCTGGAGTGTACTATATACGGGTCGGGACACCATATATTTT
NA	TRBV5-6	TRBJ2-3	NA	CASSWRTEALIDTQYF	TGTGCCAGCAGCTGGAGGACAGAGGCACTTATCGATACGCAGTATTTT
TRBD2	TRBV6-1	TRBJ2-1	NA	CASSAGLAGDEQFF	TGTGCCAGCAGTGCGGGACTAGCGGGAGATGAGCAGTTCTTC
TRBD2	TRBV19	TRBJ2-7	NA	CASSFGGRTYEQYF	TGTGCCAGTAGTTTCGGGGGGAGAACCTACGAGCAGTACTTC
NA	TRBV6-1	TRBJ1-1	NA	CASSERTASGTEAFF	TGTGCCAGCAGTGAAAGGACAGCCTCGGGCACTGAAGCTTTCTTT
NA	TRBV7-2	TRBJ2-1	NA	CASSFSPANEQFF	TGTGCCAGCAGCTTCAGCCCAGCCAATGAGCAGTTCTTC
TRBD2	TRBV5-4	TRBJ2-7	once	CASSLVAGDYEQYF	TGTGCCAGCAGCCTCGTAGCGGGGGACTACGAGCAGTACTTC
TRBD1	TRBV29-1	TRBJ2-5	once	CSVGQGEKTQYF	TGCAGCGTAGGACAGGGGGAAAAGACCCAGTACTTC
NA	TRBV29-1	TRBJ1-1	NA	CSSREGNTEAFF	TGCAGCTCCAGGGAGGGGAACACTGAAGCTTTCTTT
TRBD1	TRBV19	TRBJ2-1	NA	CASSTHRGGNNEQFF	TGTGCCAGTAGTACTCACAGGGGCGGAAACAATGAGCAGTTCTTC
NA	TRBV10-2	TRBJ1-6	NA	CASRDGRYNSPLHF	TGCGCCAGCAGAGACGGACGGTATAATTCACCCCTCCACTTT
NA	TRBV11-2	TRBJ2-2	NA	CASSLQGNTGELFF	TGTGCCAGCAGTTTACAGGGAAACACCGGGGAGCTGTTTTTT
NA	TRBV2	TRBJ2-2	NA	CASSVVGVGTGELFF	TGTGCCAGCAGTGTTGTCGGGGTAGGAACCGGGGAGCTGTTTTTT
TRBD1	TRBV29-1	TRBJ1-2	once	CSVTGGLNYGYTF	TGCAGCGTTACAGGGGGTCTTAACTATGGCTACACCTTC
NA	TRBV5-4	TRBJ2-7	NA	CASSYRLPYEQYF	TGTGCCAGCAGCTACCGACTCCCCTACGAGCAGTACTTC
NA	TRBV30	TRBJ1-4	NA	CAWSVRGWQGVYEKLFF	TGTGCCTGGAGTGTACGTGGGTGGCAGGGTGTTTATGAAAAACTGTTTTTT
NA	TRBV2	TRBJ1-2	NA	CASSPLGRGGGYTF	TGTGCCAGCAGCCCCCTGGGGCGAGGAGGTGGCTACACCTTC
NA	TRBV10-1	TRBJ2-5	NA	CASSDQGQETQYF	TGCGCCAGCAGTGATCAGGGGCAAGAGACCCAGTACTTC
NA	TRBV6-4	TRBJ2-1	NA	CASELSVKGEQFF	TGTGCCAGTGAGCTGTCGGTTAAGGGTGAGCAGTTCTTC